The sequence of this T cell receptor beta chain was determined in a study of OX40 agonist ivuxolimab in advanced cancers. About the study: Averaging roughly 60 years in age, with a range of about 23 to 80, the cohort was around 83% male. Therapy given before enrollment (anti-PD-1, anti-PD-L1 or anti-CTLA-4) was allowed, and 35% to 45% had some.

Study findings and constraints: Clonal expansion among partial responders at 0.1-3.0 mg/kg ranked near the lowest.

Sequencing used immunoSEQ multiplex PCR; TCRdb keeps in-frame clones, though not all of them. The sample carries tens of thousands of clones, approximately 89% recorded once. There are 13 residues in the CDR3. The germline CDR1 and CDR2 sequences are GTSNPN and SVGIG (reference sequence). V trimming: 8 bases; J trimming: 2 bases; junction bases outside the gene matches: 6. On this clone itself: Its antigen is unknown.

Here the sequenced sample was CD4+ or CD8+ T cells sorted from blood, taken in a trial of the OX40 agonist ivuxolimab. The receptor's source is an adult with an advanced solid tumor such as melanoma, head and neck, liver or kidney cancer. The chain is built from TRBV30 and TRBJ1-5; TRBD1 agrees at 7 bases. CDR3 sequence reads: CAGGQDRNQPQHF. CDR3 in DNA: TGTGCCGGAGGACAGGATCGCAATCAGCCCCAGCATTTT.